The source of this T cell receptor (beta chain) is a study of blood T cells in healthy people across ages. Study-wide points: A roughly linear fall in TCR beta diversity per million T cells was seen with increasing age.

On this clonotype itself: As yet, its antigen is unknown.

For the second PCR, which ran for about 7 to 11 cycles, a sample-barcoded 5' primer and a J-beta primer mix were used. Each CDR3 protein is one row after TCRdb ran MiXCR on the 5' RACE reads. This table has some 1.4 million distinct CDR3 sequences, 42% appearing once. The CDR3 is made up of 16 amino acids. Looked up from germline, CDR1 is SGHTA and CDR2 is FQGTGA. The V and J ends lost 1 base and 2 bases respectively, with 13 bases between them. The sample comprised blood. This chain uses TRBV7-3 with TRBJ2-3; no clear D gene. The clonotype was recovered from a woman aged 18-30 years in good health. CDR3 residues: CASSLKPPPYTDTQYF. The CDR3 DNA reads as TGTGCCAGCAGCTTAAAGCCCCCCCCGTACACAGATACGCAGTATTTT.